This T cell receptor (beta chain) appears in the sequencing data of a study of metastatic and nonmetastatic thyroid tumors. Study information: Samples came from malignant and benign thyroid patients, and repertoires were compared across blood and tumor or nodule tissue.

This clone was seen at least ten times. The target antigen is unknown. In the authors' methods: In papillary thyroid cancer, a distant-metastasis classifier was built using CDR3 differences across clinicopathological groups. TCRdb reprocessed the PCR reads via MiXCR. In this record, the V and J calls reflect TCRdb's handling and not the investigators' own analysis. The data show some 15,000 clones, around 33% seen once. Patients underwent thyroid surgery, and none had received any treatment before it. General study findings and limits: When malignant thyroid tumors were compared with benign nodules, TCR beta diversity was reportedly significantly higher in the malignant tumors. This held in both blood and tumor samples.

Trimming removed 5 bases from V and 3 bases from J; junction bases left unmatched: 6. The CDR3 length is 15 residues. Germline loops: CDR1 SGHNT, CDR2 YYREEE (reference sequence). The rearrangement joins TRBV5-4 to TRBJ2-1, with 9 bases lining up with TRBD1. The source material was tumor tissue. This clonotype was sampled from a male donor with papillary thyroid cancer or a benign thyroid nodule (not recorded which). Some clones in this sample may be carry-over from other donors' samples. The CDR3 nucleotides are TGTGCCAGCAGTCTGGGACAGGGAATCTACAATGAGCAGTTCTTC. It is translated as CASSLGQGIYNEQFF. The full variable domain, with the rest looked up from reference TRBV5-4 and TRBJ2-1, is ETGVTQSPTHLIKTRGQQVTLRCSSQSGHNTVSWYQQALGQGPQFIFQYYREEENGRGNFPPRFSGLQFPNYSSELNVNALELDDSALYLCASSLGQGIYNEQFFGPGTRLTVL.